This entry lists 10 T cell receptor beta chains sequenced from one sample in a study of T cell responses to AZD1222 COVID-19 vaccine. Produced via immunoSEQ multiplex PCR; TCRdb's table is partial and in-frame only. The data hold some 140,000 clones, with more than 90% observed a single time. This material consisted of peripheral blood, taken on day 0 of AZD1222 vaccination. The receptor source for this set is an adult in good health.

This chain joins TRBV5-6 and TRBJ1-3, with 8 bases matching TRBD1. The CDR3 is made up of 13 amino acids. Trimming cost V 2 bases and J 7 bases; bases outside gene matches: 2. Germline CDR1 is SGHDT and CDR2 is YYEEEE. This CDR3 reads CASSFQGANTIYF. Here the CDR3 DNA reads TGTGCCAGCAGCTTTCAGGGGGCCAACACCATATATTTT. Full variable domain (missing parts from reference TRBV5-6 and TRBJ1-3): DAGVTQSPTHLIKTRGQQVTLRCSPKSGHDTVSWYQQALGQGPQFIFQYYEEEERQRGNFPDRFSGHQFPNYSSELNVNALLLGDSALYLCASSFQGANTIYFGEGSWLTVV.

This chain connects TRBV5-8 to TRBJ2-4; a weak D match, TRBD1 (6 bases). Germline CDR1 reads SGHTS; CDR2 reads YDEGEE. V was clipped by 0 bases and J by 1 base, with 8 bases between them. This CDR3 is 15 amino acids long. CDR3 sequence (DNA): TGTGCCAGCAGCTTGGGTACAGGGGCCAAAAACATTCAGTACTTC. This encodes CASSLGTGAKNIQYF.

The genes are TRBV30 and TRBJ2-7; a weak D match, TRBD2 (6 bases). This CDR3 comprises 11 residues. Trimming shortened V by 4 bases and J by 4 bases, and 8 bases separated the two germline ends. In germline, CDR1 is GTSNPN, CDR2 SVGIG (reference sequence). CDR3 DNA sequence: TGTGCCTGGACGGAGGGATACGAGCAGTACTTC. Its protein is CAWTEGYEQYF.

The chain links TRBV11-1 to TRBJ2-4; TRBD1 matches at 7 bases. With V trimmed by 6 bases and J by 5 bases, 4 bases remained unmatched. Germline values: CDR1 SGHAT, CDR2 FQDESV (reference sequence). The CDR3 extends over 13 amino acids. DNA for the CDR3: TGTGCCAGCAGTACCGGGACAGAAAACATTCAGTACTTC. This codes for CASSTGTENIQYF.

The V gene is TRBV24-1, the J gene TRBJ1-1; D perhaps matches TRBD1 (5 bases). Germline-derived CDR1 and CDR2 are KGHDR and SFDVKD. Trimming removed 4 bases from V and 11 bases from J, with 19 bases in between. CDR3 length equals 14 residues. The DNA for the CDR3 is TGTGCCACCAGTGAGCCGCCGGGGGGGAGTGGGGCTTTCTTT. Translating gives CATSEPPGGSGAFF.

This chain links TRBV4-3 with TRBJ2-4; D call uncertain. V dropped 0 bases and J dropped 0 bases, with 12 bases sitting between them. Germline V gene data show CDR1 as LGHNA and CDR2 as YSLEER. The CDR3 length is 17 residues. CDR3 sequence (DNA): TGCGCCAGCAGCCAAGAGGGGATAGGGTTAGCCAAAAACATTCAGTACTTC. Amino acid sequence: CASSQEGIGLAKNIQYF.

The chain is built from TRBV5-4 and TRBJ1-4; TRBD1 agrees at 8 bases. The CDR3 runs to 16 residues. Per the germline V gene, CDR1 is SGHNT and CDR2 is YYREEE (reference sequence). V lost 4 bases to trimming and J lost 0 bases; unmatched junction nucleotides: 5. This CDR3 reads CASSDGQGTTNEKLFF. CDR3 in DNA: TGTGCCAGCAGCGACGGACAGGGCACAACTAATGAAAAACTGTTTTTT.

This clone was seen just once. V usage is TRBV7-9 and J usage is TRBJ1-1, with D hard to call. The V and J ends lost 5 bases and 0 bases respectively, with 7 bases between them. CDR3 length: 13 residues. The germline V gene encodes CDR1 SEHNR and CDR2 FQNEAQ (reference sequence). This CDR3 reads CASSPKLNTEAFF. The CDR3 nucleotides read TGTGCCAGCAGCCCCAAGCTGAACACTGAAGCTTTCTTT.

The CDR3 loop is CASSWRTLPNQPQHF. In DNA form, the CDR3 reads TGTGCCAGCAGTTGGCGGACCTTGCCCAATCAGCCCCAGCATTTT. The V gene is TRBV6-2 or TRBV6-3, the J gene TRBJ1-5; no clear D gene. The V and J ends lost 4 bases and 3 bases respectively, with 13 bases between them. Germline CDR1 is MNHEY and CDR2 is SVGEGT. The CDR3 spans 15 residues.

This chain joins TRBV28 and TRBJ1-5; no firm D call. V dropped 6 bases and J dropped 2 bases, with 14 bases sitting between them. The germline gives CDR1 MDHEN, CDR2 SYDVKM. The CDR3 is 15 residues long. The CDR3 spells CASSFGTSGNQPQHF. DNA of the CDR3: TGTGCCAGCAGCTTCGGAACGAGTGGCAATCAGCCCCAGCATTTT.